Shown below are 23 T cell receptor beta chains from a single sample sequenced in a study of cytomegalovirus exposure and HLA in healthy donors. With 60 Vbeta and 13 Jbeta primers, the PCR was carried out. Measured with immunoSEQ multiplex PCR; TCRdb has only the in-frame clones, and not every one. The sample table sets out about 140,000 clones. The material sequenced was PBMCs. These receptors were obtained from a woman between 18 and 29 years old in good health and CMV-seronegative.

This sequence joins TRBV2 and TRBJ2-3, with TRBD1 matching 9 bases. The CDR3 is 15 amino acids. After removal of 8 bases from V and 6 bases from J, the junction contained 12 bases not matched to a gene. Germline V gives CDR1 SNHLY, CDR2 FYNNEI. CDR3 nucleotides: TGTGCCAGCGACGGCTGGGACAGGGCTAAGGATACGCAGTATTTT. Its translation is CASDGWDRAKDTQYF.

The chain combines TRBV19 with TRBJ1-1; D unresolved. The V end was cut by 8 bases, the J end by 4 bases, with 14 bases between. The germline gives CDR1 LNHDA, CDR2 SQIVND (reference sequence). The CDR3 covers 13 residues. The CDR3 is CASRFLGGTEAFF. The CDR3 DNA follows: TGTGCCAGTCGATTTCTAGGTGGCACTGAAGCTTTCTTT.

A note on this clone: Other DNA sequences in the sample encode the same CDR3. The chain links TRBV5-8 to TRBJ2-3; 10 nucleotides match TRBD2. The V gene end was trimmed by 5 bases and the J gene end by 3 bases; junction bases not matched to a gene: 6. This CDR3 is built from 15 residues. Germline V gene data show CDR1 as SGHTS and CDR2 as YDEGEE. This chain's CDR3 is CASSPSGRVTDTQYF. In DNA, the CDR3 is TGTGCCAGCAGTCCAAGCGGGAGGGTAACAGATACGCAGTATTTT.

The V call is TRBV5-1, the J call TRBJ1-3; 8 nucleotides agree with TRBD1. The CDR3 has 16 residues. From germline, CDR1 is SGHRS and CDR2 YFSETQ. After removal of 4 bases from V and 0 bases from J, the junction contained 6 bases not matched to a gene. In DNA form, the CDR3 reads TGCGCCAGCAGCGCCGGGACAGGATACTCTGGAAACACCATATATTTT. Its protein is CASSAGTGYSGNTIYF. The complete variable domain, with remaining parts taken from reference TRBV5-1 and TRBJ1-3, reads KAGVTQTPRYLIKTRGQQVTLSCSPISGHRSVSWYQQTPGQGLQFLFEYFSETQRNKGNFPGRFSGRQFSNSRSEMNVSTLELGDSALYLCASSAGTGYSGNTIYFGEGSWLTVV.

The CDR3 region is CASSLSRAEYNEQFF. As DNA, the CDR3 is TGTGCCAGCAGCTTATCCCGTGCTGAGTACAATGAGCAGTTCTTC. The chain combines TRBV11-2 with TRBJ2-1; no reliable D call. This CDR3 is built from 15 residues. V was shortened by 2 bases and J by 4 bases, with 12 bases between the two germline ends. Germline lookup yields CDR1 SGHAT and CDR2 FQNNGV. Full variable domain (rest looked up from reference TRBV11-2 and TRBJ2-1): EAGVAQSPRYKIIEKRQSVAFWCNPISGHATLYWYQQILGQGPKLLIQFQNNGVVDDSQLPKDRFSAERLKGVDSTLKIQPAKLEDSAVYLCASSLSRAEYNEQFFGPGTRLTVL.

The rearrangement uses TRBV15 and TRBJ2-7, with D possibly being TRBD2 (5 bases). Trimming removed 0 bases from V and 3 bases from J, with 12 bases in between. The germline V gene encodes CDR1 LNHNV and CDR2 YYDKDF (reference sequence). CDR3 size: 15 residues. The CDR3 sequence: CATSRDAGFDYEQYV. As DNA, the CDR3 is TGTGCCACCAGCAGAGATGCGGGTTTCGACTACGAGCAGTACGTC.

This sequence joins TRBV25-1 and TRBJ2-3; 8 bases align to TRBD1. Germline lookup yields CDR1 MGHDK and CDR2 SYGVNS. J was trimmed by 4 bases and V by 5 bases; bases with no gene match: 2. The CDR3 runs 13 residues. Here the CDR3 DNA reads TGTGCCAGCAGTCCACAGGGGGCAGATACGCAGTATTTT. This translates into CASSPQGADTQYF. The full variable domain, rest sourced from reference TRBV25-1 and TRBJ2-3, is EADIYQTPRYLVIGTGKKITLECSQTMGHDKMYWYQQDPGMELHLIHYSYGVNSTEKGDLSSESTVSRIRTEHFPLTLESARPSHTSQYLCASSPQGADTQYFGPGTRLTVL.

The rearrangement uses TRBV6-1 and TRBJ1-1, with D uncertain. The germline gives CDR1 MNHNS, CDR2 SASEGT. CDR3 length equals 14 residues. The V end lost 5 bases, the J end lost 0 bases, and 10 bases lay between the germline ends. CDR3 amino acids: CASSYQVMNTEAFF. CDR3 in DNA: TGTGCCAGCAGTTATCAGGTAATGAACACTGAAGCTTTCTTT.

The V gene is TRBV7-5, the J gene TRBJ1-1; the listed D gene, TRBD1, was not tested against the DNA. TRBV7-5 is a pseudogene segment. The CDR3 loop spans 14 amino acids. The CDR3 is CARSVDRGYDEAFF. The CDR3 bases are TGTGCCAGAAGCGTGGACAGGGGATACGATGAAGCTTTCTTT.

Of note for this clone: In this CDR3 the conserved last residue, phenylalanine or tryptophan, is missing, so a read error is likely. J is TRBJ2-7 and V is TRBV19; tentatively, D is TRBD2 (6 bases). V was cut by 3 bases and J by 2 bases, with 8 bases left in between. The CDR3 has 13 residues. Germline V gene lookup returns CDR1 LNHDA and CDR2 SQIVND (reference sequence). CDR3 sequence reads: CASSIRLAYEQYL. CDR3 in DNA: TGTGCCAGTAGTATCCGACTAGCCTACGAGCAGTACCTC.

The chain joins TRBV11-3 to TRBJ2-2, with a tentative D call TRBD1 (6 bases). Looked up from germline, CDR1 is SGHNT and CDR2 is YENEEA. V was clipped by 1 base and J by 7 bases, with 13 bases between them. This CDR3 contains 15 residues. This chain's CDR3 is CASSLAQGWHGELFF. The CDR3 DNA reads TGTGCCAGCAGCTTAGCGCAGGGGTGGCACGGGGAGCTGTTTTTT.

In DNA, the CDR3 is TGTGCCACCGGGTGGCCGGGTACCTCTGGAAACACCATATATTTT. Its translation: CATGWPGTSGNTIYF. This rearrangement joins TRBV10-3 to TRBJ1-3; D call uncertain. Trimming cost V 10 bases and J 0 bases, with 16 bases left between them. The germline CDR1 and CDR2 sequences are ENHRY and SYGVKD. This CDR3 is built from 15 residues.

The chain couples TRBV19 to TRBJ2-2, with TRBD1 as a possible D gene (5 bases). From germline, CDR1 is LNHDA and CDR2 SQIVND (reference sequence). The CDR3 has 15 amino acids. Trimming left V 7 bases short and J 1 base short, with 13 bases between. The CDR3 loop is CASNGAGRNTGELFF. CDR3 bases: TGTGCCAGTAATGGCGCAGGGCGGAACACCGGGGAGCTGTTTTTT.

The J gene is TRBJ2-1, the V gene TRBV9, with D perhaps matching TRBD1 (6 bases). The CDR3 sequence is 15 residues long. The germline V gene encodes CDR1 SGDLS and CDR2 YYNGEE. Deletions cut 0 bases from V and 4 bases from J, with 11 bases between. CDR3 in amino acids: CASSVEGDRYNEQFF. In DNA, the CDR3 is TGTGCCAGCAGCGTAGAGGGGGATCGGTACAATGAGCAGTTCTTC.

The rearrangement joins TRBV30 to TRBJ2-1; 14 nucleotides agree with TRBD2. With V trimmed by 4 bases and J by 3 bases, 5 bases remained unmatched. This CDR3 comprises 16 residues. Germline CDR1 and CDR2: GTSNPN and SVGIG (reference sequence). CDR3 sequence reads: CAWTGTSGRGYNEQFF. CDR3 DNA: TGTGCCTGGACCGGGACTAGCGGGAGAGGCTACAATGAGCAGTTCTTC.

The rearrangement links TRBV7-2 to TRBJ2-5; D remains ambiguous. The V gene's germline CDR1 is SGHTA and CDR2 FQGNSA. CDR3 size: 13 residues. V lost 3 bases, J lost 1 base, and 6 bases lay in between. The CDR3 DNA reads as TGTGCCAGCAGCTTTGCAGTCCAAGAGACCCAGTACTTC. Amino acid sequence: CASSFAVQETQYF.

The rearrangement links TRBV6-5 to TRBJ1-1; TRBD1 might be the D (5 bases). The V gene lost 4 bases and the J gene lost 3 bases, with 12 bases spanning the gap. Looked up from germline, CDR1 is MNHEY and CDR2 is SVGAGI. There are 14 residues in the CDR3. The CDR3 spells CASSWLQEYTEAFF. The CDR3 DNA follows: TGTGCCAGCAGTTGGCTACAGGAATACACTGAAGCTTTCTTT.

In DNA, the CDR3 is TGTGCCAGCAGCTTAAGACTAGCGGGAGTTGAGACCCAGTACTTC. Its protein product is CASSLRLAGVETQYF. The J gene is TRBJ2-5, the V gene TRBV11-2; TRBD2 agrees at 12 bases. Germline CDR1 SGHAT, CDR2 FQNNGV. The CDR3 sequence is 15 residues long. The ends lost 2 bases at V and 5 bases at J; junction bases unmatched: 3.

This CDR3 is CASSESRSYPDEQFF. CDR3 sequence (DNA): TGCGCCAGCAGTGAGTCAAGGAGTTATCCCGATGAGCAGTTCTTC. This chain uses TRBV10-1 with TRBJ2-1; no definite D call. The length of the CDR3 is 15 residues. V shed 0 bases and J shed 8 bases, with 14 bases lying between them. The germline V gene encodes CDR1 WNHNN and CDR2 SYGVQD (reference sequence).

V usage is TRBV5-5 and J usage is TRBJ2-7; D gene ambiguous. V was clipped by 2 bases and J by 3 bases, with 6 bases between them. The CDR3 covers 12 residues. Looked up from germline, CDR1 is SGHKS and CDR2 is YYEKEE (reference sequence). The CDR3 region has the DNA TGTGCCAGCAGCTTTAGCATCTACGAGCAGTACGTC. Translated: CASSFSIYEQYV.

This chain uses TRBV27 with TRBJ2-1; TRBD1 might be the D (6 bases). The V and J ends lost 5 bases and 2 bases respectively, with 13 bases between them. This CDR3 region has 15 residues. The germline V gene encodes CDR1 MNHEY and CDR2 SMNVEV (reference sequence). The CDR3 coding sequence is TGTGCCAGCAGTGTCAGGACAGCCCCCTACAATGAGCAGTTCTTC. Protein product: CASSVRTAPYNEQFF.

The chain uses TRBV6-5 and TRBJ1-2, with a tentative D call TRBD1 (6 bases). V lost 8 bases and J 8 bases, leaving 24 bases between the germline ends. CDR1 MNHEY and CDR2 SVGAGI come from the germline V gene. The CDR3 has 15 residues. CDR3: CASVHMGQGRGGYTF. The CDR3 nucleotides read TGTGCCAGCGTCCATATGGGGCAGGGGCGTGGCGGCTACACCTTC.

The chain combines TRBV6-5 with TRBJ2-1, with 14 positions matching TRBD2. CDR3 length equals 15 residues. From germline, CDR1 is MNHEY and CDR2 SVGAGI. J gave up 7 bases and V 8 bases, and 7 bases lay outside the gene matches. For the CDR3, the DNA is TGTGCCAGCCGACTAGCGGGAGGGCCGGGGAATGAGCAGTTCTTC. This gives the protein CASRLAGGPGNEQFF.